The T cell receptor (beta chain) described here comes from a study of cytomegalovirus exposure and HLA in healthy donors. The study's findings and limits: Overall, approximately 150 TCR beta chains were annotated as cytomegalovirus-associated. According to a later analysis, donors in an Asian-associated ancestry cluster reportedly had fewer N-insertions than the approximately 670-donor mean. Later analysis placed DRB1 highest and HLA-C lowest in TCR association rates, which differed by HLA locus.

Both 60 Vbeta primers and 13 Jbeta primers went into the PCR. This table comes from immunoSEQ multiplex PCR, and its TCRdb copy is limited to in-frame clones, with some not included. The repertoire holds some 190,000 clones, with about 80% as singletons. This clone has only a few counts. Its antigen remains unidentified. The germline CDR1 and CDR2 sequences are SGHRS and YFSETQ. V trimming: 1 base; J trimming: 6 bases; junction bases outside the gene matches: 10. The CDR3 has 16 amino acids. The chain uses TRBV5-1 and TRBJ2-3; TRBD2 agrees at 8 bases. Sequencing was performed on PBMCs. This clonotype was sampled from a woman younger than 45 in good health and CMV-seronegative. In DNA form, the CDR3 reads TGCGCCAGCAGCTTGAATCCCGGGACTAGTCCCGATACGCAGTATTTT. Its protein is CASSLNPGTSPDTQYF. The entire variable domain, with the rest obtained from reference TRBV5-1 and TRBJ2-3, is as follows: KAGVTQTPRYLIKTRGQQVTLSCSPISGHRSVSWYQQTPGQGLQFLFEYFSETQRNKGNFPGRFSGRQFSNSRSEMNVSTLELGDSALYLCASSLNPGTSPDTQYFGPGTRLTVL.